The 10 T cell receptor beta chains reported below all come from one sample, sequenced in a study of vaccination and CD4 T cells after COVID-19. Noted treatment: roughly 11-day PBMC culture with coronavirus spike peptide pools or control peptides (ViraFEST assay). Cultured CD4+ T cell DNA underwent sequencing with the Oncomine TCR Beta short-read assay. TCRdb reprocessed the PCR reads with MiXCR, giving one entry per CDR3 protein. The table lists approximately 9,500 distinct CDR3 sequences, 26% of them singletons. Their specific antigens are unknown. The sample in question was CD4+ T cells from blood, cultured in vitro, obtained before SARS-CoV-2 vaccination. All receptors come from a human donor who received a COVID-19 vaccine.

This clonotype turned up a few times. The gene calls are TRBV6-1 and TRBJ1-2, with D tentatively TRBD1 (5 bases). The germline V and J ends were trimmed by 5 bases and 4 bases, with 8 bases remaining between them. The CDR3 is made up of 12 amino acids. Germline values: CDR1 MNHNS, CDR2 SASEGT. CDR3 bases: TGTGCCAGCAGTAGGGGACCCTATGGCTACACCTTC. Protein: CASSRGPYGYTF.

This rearrangement joins TRBV15 to TRBJ2-6; D possibly corresponds to TRBD1 (6 bases). The CDR3 covers 17 residues. Germline assignment: CDR1 LNHNV and CDR2 YYDKDF (reference sequence). Trimming stripped 5 bases from V and 0 bases from J, with 14 bases between. As DNA, the CDR3 is TGTGCCACCAGCCTAACAGGGTCTCCCTCTGGGGCCAACGTCCTGACTTTC. Translation: CATSLTGSPSGANVLTF. The full variable domain, in which reference TRBV15 and TRBJ2-6 provide the parts outside the CDR3, is DAMVIQNPRYQVTQFGKPVTLSCSQTLNHNVMYWYQQKSSQAPKLLFHYYDKDFNNEADTPDNFQSRRPNTSFCFLDIRSPGLGDTAMYLCATSLTGSPSGANVLTFGAGSRLTVL.

V is TRBV14 and J is TRBJ1-2, with TRBD1 matching over 7 bases. Trimming removed 6 bases from V and 5 bases from J; junction bases left unmatched: 12. Germline V gene sequence: CDR1 SGHDN, CDR2 FVKESK. The CDR3 spans 15 residues. The CDR3 DNA follows: TGTGCCAGCAGTTTCGCGTATGGACAGGTTTATGGCTACACCTTC. It is translated as CASSFAYGQVYGYTF.

V is TRBV5-4 and J is TRBJ1-6; the D is unclear. The V end lost 0 bases, the J end lost 10 bases, and 14 bases lay between the germline ends. The CDR3 sequence is 15 residues long. The germline V gene encodes CDR1 SGHNT and CDR2 YYREEE (reference sequence). CDR3 nucleotides: TGTGCCAGCAGCTTGGAAGGGCCGTCGGGGTCACCCCTCCACTTT. It codes for CASSLEGPSGSPLHF.

This clonotype was observed a handful of times. This chain joins TRBV6-5 and TRBJ2-4; D might be TRBD2 (5 bases). This CDR3 is 15 amino acids long. V was pared by 2 bases and J by 2 bases, with 10 bases between. CDR1 MNHEY and CDR2 SVGAGI come from the germline V gene. The DNA of the CDR3 is TGTGCCAGCAGTTACCGGACGGGATCCAAAAACATTCAGTACTTC. Amino acids: CASSYRTGSKNIQYF.

In its sample, this clonotype was seen a few times. The V call is TRBV2, the J call TRBJ1-3; D remains ambiguous. V lost 1 base and J 0 bases, leaving 7 bases between the germline ends. CDR1 is SNHLY, CDR2 FYNNEI, per germline. This CDR3 comprises 15 residues. CDR3 nucleotide sequence: TGTGCCAGCAGTGAAGACAACATCTCTGGAAACACCATATATTTT. Protein: CASSEDNISGNTIYF.

The chain joins TRBV18 to TRBJ2-1, with TRBD2 matching over 12 bases. CDR1 and CDR2 (germline): KGHSH, LQKENI. V lost 1 base and J lost 10; bases outside the gene matches: 8. This CDR3 contains 16 residues. CDR3: CASSPRTLAGGAEQFF. The CDR3 DNA reads as TGTGCCAGCTCACCACGAACCCTAGCGGGGGGGGCGGAGCAGTTCTTC.

The gene calls are TRBV5-1 and TRBJ1-3; D not certain. The germline gives CDR1 SGHRS, CDR2 YFSETQ. This CDR3 region has 14 residues. V was shortened by 4 bases and J by 4 bases, with 12 bases between the two germline ends. Written as DNA, the CDR3 is TGCGCCAGCAGCCCCCCGAATAACGGAAACACCATATATTTT. Translation: CASSPPNNGNTIYF. Supplemented by reference TRBV5-1 and TRBJ1-3, the full variable domain reads KAGVTQTPRYLIKTRGQQVTLSCSPISGHRSVSWYQQTPGQGLQFLFEYFSETQRNKGNFPGRFSGRQFSNSRSEMNVSTLELGDSALYLCASSPPNNGNTIYFGEGSWLTVV.

This chain connects TRBV30 to TRBJ1-2, with 10 nucleotides matching TRBD1. Unmatched junction bases numbered 10, after V lost 2 bases and J lost 4 bases. CDR3 size: 16 residues. Germline V CDR1 and CDR2: GTSNPN, SVGIG (reference sequence). Here the CDR3 reads CAWSPADRGHVYGYTF. The DNA of the CDR3 is TGTGCCTGGAGTCCGGCAGACAGGGGGCACGTCTATGGCTACACCTTC.

The genes are TRBV23-1 and TRBJ2-5; a possible D gene is TRBD2 (5 bases). TRBV23-1 is flagged as an ORF with uncertain function. With 4 bases removed from V and 4 bases from J, the gap between germline ends came to 28 bases. The CDR3 spans 19 residues. Here the CDR3 reads CASSPGNCRRERRGETQYF. CDR3 nucleotides: TGCGCCAGCAGTCCTGGCAATTGTAGAAGGGAGAGGAGAGGAGAGACCCAGTACTTC.